This T cell receptor beta chain emerged from a study of cytotoxic CD8 clonotypes in ibrutinib-treated CLL. Profiled with immunoSEQ multiplex PCR; TCRdb holds only in-frame clones, not every one. The sample records over 200,000 clones, 75% to 85% being singletons. The CDR3 totals 15 residues. V gave up 6 bases and J gave up 5 bases, with 18 bases separating them. CDR1 is SEHNR, CDR2 FQNEAQ, per germline (reference sequence). The chain has TRBV7-9 and TRBJ2-3; D is unresolved. The starting material was PBMCs, obtained after 12 months of ibrutinib treatment. This receptor was taken from a human donor with chronic lymphocytic leukemia. The CDR3, as DNA: TGTGCCAGCAGACCCCTGATTAGAGTGGGAGATACGCAGTATTTT. The encoded protein is CASRPLIRVGDTQYF.